This T cell receptor (beta chain) comes out of a study of T cells in localized non-small cell lung cancer. Sequencing used immunoSEQ multiplex PCR; TCRdb keeps in-frame clones, though not all of them. Counted here are about 78,000 clones, 84% occurring once; the ten biggest clones make up under 3.5%. Study-wide results and limits: Higher adjacent-lung clonality was associated with shorter survival. Sequence data derive from only one tumor region, so heterogeneity remains possible. Adjacent uninvolved lung tissue had the highest T cell clonality, exceeding tumor. Adjacent lung was found to contain a median around 58 of the top 100 tumor clones.

Trimming removed 4 bases from V and 2 bases from J, with 6 bases in between. CDR1 and CDR2 (germline): SQVTM, ANQGSEA. CDR3 length: 11 residues. Remarks on this clone: What it recognizes is unknown.

The rearrangement links TRBV29-1 to TRBJ2-7; D unclear. The sample was peripheral blood, taken before any cancer treatment. The receptor comes from a man between 40 and 69 years old with stage I lung adenocarcinoma. CDR3 DNA: TGCAGCGTTGCGTCCACCTACGAGCAGTACTTC. It is translated as CSVASTYEQYF.